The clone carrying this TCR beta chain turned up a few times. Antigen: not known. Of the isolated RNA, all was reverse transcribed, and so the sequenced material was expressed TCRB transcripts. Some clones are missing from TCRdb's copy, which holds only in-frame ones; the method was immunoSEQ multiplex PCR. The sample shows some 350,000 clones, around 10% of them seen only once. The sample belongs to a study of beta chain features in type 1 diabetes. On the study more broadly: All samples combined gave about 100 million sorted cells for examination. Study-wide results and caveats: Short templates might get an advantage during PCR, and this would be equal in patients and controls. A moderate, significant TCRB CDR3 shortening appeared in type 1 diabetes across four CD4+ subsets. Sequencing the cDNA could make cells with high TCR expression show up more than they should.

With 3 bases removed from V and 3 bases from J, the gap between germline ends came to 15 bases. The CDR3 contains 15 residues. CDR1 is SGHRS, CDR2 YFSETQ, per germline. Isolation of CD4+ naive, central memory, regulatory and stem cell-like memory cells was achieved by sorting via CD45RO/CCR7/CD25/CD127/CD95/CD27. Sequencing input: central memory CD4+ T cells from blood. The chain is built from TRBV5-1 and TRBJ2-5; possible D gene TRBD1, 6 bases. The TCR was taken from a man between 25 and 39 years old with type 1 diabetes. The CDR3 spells CASSSWGQIEETQYF. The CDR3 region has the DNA TGCGCCAGCAGCTCCTGGGGGCAGATAGAAGAGACCCAGTACTTC.